Below are 15 T cell receptor beta chains sequenced from a single sample in a study of naive and memory T cell subsets. Study-wide results and limits: A few larger clonotypes appeared in naive repertoires, especially CD8, possibly memory cells re-expressing CD45RA.

For these receptors, no antigen is known. Two oligonucleotides, mixed equimolar, formed the beta constant-region primer covering TRBC1 and TRBC2. Nested alpha and beta constant-region primers with the SP2 primer drove four PCR rounds on ligated cDNA. Using its own MiXCR run on the UMI-ligation and nested PCR reads, TCRdb lists one record per CDR3 protein. The sample holds about 140,000 distinct CDR3 sequences, under 25% seen once. Sequencing used naive CD8+ T cells from blood. The receptor set was obtained from a human donor in good health.

V gene TRBV2 combines with J gene TRBJ1-2; 8 bases align to TRBD1. Germline CDR1 reads SNHLY; CDR2 reads FYNNEI. V trimming: 3 bases; J trimming: 6 bases; junction bases outside the gene matches: 9. This CDR3 spans 15 amino acids. Written as DNA, the CDR3 is TGTGCCAGCAGTGATTCAGGGGGCGGTACGAATGGCTACACCTTC. It yields the protein CASSDSGGGTNGYTF.

The J gene is TRBJ2-1, the V gene TRBV28, with 10 bases matching TRBD2. In germline, CDR1 is MDHEN, CDR2 SYDVKM. V lost 6 bases to trimming and J lost 5 bases; unmatched junction nucleotides: 4. There are 14 residues in the CDR3. The CDR3, as DNA: TGTGCCAGCAGCTTCGGACTAGCGGACAATGAGCAGTTCTTC. The encoded protein is CASSFGLADNEQFF.

This clonotype was counted a few times. The rearrangement uses TRBV5-1 and TRBJ1-1; no clear D. The CDR3 is 13 residues long. CDR1 is SGHRS, CDR2 YFSETQ, per germline. V was trimmed by 6 bases and J by 5 bases, leaving 14 bases between them. CDR3 protein: CASTTSMGTEAFF. The CDR3 nucleotides read TGCGCCAGCACCACCTCAATGGGAACTGAAGCTTTCTTT.

As to this clonotype: One junction end disagrees with the germline gene, perhaps due to a read error. The rearrangement uses TRBV11-1 and TRBJ2-2; D unclear. Germline loops: CDR1 SGHAT, CDR2 FQDESV (reference sequence). The CDR3 is 14 residues long. CDR3 DNA sequence: TGTGCCAGCAGCCTACTCGAGAACGCCGGGGAGCTGTTTTTT. Protein: CASSLLENAGELFF.

V gene TRBV27 combines with J gene TRBJ2-7; D is possibly TRBD1 (6 bases). The germline gives CDR1 MNHEY, CDR2 SMNVEV (reference sequence). This CDR3 spans 14 amino acids. V lost 1 base and J lost 4, with 11 bases in between. The CDR3 nucleotides read TGTGCCAGCAGTTTATATGGGGGCAGTTACGAGCAGTACTTC. It specifies CASSLYGGSYEQYF.

V is TRBV6-1 and J is TRBJ1-2, with 9 bases lining up with TRBD1. The CDR3 has 14 residues. From germline, CDR1 is MNHNS and CDR2 SASEGT. V was pared by 8 bases and J by 3 bases, with 7 bases of the junction left unmatched. The CDR3 loop is CASERTGEDYGYTF. The CDR3 DNA follows: TGTGCCAGCGAACGGACAGGGGAAGACTATGGCTACACCTTC.

This clonotype was detected only a few times. Germline is not matched at one junction end, which may reflect a read error. This sequence joins TRBV27 and TRBJ1-1; D not resolved. The germline V gene has CDR1 MNHEY and CDR2 SMNVEV (reference sequence). CDR3 length: 13 amino acids. DNA of the CDR3: TGTGCCAGCACCGCCTCATGGATCACTGAAGCTTCCTTT. As protein: CASTASWITEASF.

The chain employs TRBV4-1 and TRBJ1-1; 7 bases fit TRBD1. The length of the CDR3 is 14 residues. J was trimmed by 11 bases and V by 0 bases; bases with no gene match: 9. Germline-derived CDR1 and CDR2 are MGHRA and YSYEKL. CDR3 nucleotide sequence: TGCGCCAGCAGCCAAGATGGAGGACAGGAGAGGGCTTTCTTT. This encodes CASSQDGGQERAFF.

The chain is built from TRBV28 and TRBJ1-1; the match to TRBD1 covers 7 bases. This CDR3 has 13 residues. Per germline, CDR1 MDHEN and CDR2 SYDVKM. The V segment lost 2 bases and the J segment 8 bases; nucleotides outside the gene matches: 5. The DNA for the CDR3 is TGTGCCAGCAGTTTAGCCGGGACAGTAGAAGCTTTCTTT. Translating gives CASSLAGTVEAFF.

This clonotype was picked up a small number of times. This chain links TRBV28 with TRBJ1-4; no definite D call. Trimming stripped 5 bases from V and 0 bases from J, with 13 bases between. Germline V gene data show CDR1 as MDHEN and CDR2 as SYDVKM. The CDR3 is made up of 16 amino acids. This CDR3 is CASSPADGSTNEKLFF. As DNA, the CDR3 is TGTGCCAGCAGTCCCGCGGACGGATCAACTAATGAAAAACTGTTTTTT.

This clonotype occurred a few times. The chain is built from TRBV4-1 and TRBJ1-1; no clear D. The V and J ends lost 0 bases and 3 bases respectively, with 8 bases between them. The CDR3 covers 14 residues. Germline CDR1 is MGHRA and CDR2 is YSYEKL. The chain's CDR3 is CASSQDREYTEAFF. The DNA of the CDR3 is TGCGCCAGCAGCCAAGACCGGGAATACACTGAAGCTTTCTTT.

The chain is built from TRBV7-6 and TRBJ2-1; 9 nucleotides align to TRBD1. J gave up 6 bases and V 5 bases, and 14 bases lay outside the gene matches. Germline V gives CDR1 SGHVS, CDR2 FNYEAQ. The CDR3 runs 17 residues. The CDR3 DNA reads TGTGCCAGCAGCGCCGGTCAACAGGGGGCCTACTCCAATGAGCAGTTCTTC. This sequence encodes CASSAGQQGAYSNEQFF.

This clonotype was counted many times. This chain uses TRBV11-2 with TRBJ1-1; D is unresolved. V gave up 6 bases and J gave up 1 base, with 12 bases separating them. Germline-derived CDR1 and CDR2 are SGHAT and FQNNGV. The CDR3 is made up of 14 amino acids. This chain's CDR3 is CASRKWRENTEAFF. The DNA of the CDR3 is TGTGCCAGCAGAAAATGGAGGGAGAACACTGAAGCTTTCTTT.

The chain carries TRBV29-1 and TRBJ2-5; the D gene is possibly TRBD2 (5 bases). Germline V gene data show CDR1 as SQVTM and CDR2 as ANQGSEA. The CDR3 consists of 12 residues. Between the trimmed V and J ends, which lost 2 bases and 3 bases, there was a span of 7 bases. The CDR3 protein is CSVETGEETQYF. CDR3 sequence (DNA): TGCAGCGTTGAAACCGGGGAAGAGACCCAGTACTTC.

In this sample, this clonotype turned up a few times. The chain is built from TRBV5-5 and TRBJ2-2; perhaps D is TRBD1 or TRBD2 (5 bases each). In germline, CDR1 is SGHKS, CDR2 YYEKEE (reference sequence). Trimming shortened V by 1 base and J by 7 bases, and 11 bases separated the two germline ends. The CDR3 has 14 amino acids. CDR3 DNA sequence: TGTGCCAGCAGCTTGCCCGGGGCGGACGGGGAGCTGTTTTTT. It is translated as CASSLPGADGELFF.